This TCR beta chain was identified during a study of neoadjuvant anti-PD-1 for oral cavity cancer. Study background: Patients mostly received three to four biweekly nivolumab doses at 3 mg/kg before surgery. Around day 43, patients without progression received a fourth nivolumab dose before surgery.

These newly diagnosed stage II-IVA oral cavity squamous cell carcinoma patients had no prior systemic or radiation treatment. Sequencing used immunoSEQ multiplex PCR; TCRdb keeps in-frame clones, though not all of them. The table has more than 15,000 clones, about two thirds seen once. Germline V lookup: CDR1 SNHLY, CDR2 FYNNEI. After removal of 6 bases from V and 3 bases from J, the junction contained 4 bases not matched to a gene. The length of the CDR3 is 14 residues. This chain links TRBV2 with TRBJ1-1; 10 nucleotides match TRBD1. The sample in question was PBMCs, obtained before nivolumab (anti-PD-1) treatment. The TCR originated in a person aged 35 to 85 with oral cavity squamous cell carcinoma. The CDR3 DNA is TGTGCCAGCAGGGGACAGGGGTGGGACACTGAAGCTTTCTTT. Protein sequence: CASRGQGWDTEAFF.